The rows below give T cell receptor beta chains drawn from one sample of a study of regulatory T cells in long-lasting Graves disease. TCRdb reanalysed the multiplex PCR reads using MiXCR and keeps one entry per CDR3 protein. The table records some 250,000 distinct CDR3 sequences, 20% of them present only once. The sequencing here drew on peripheral blood mononuclear cells (PBMCs), taken at new diagnosis, from a patient treated with antithyroid drugs. The receptors derive from a female donor with Graves disease. Each CDR3 is given with its conserved first and last residue. Clone size appears in some rows only: once, few, many, or a class for an expanded clone.

v_call: TRBV27
clone_size: NA
j_call: NA
cdr3_aa: CASSLLGHQEDEQYF

v_call: TRBV6-1
clone_size: NA
j_call: TRBJ1-3
cdr3_aa: CAGRGQSSGNTIYF

v_call: TRBV7-9
clone_size: few
j_call: TRBJ1-6
cdr3_aa: CASSRSQQGGSPLHF

v_call: TRBV7-3
clone_size: NA
j_call: TRBJ1-5
cdr3_aa: CASSLPTGAQQPQHF

v_call: TRBV20-1
clone_size: many
j_call: TRBJ2-5
cdr3_aa: CSATLAGETETQYF

v_call: TRBV28
clone_size: many
j_call: TRBJ2-3
cdr3_aa: CASSATGTTRVTQYF

v_call: TRBV28
clone_size: NA
j_call: TRBJ2-3
cdr3_aa: CASSSPRGRTPTDTQYF

v_call: TRBV20-1
clone_size: many
j_call: TRBJ1-5
cdr3_aa: CSANRGTNQPQHF

v_call: TRBV2
clone_size: many
j_call: TRBJ1-5
cdr3_aa: CASNGTPKQPQHF

v_call: TRBV7-9
clone_size: many
j_call: TRBJ2-7
cdr3_aa: CASSSTAAQQYF

v_call: TRBV20-1
clone_size: many
j_call: TRBJ2-7
cdr3_aa: CSARSGTRTYEQYF

v_call: TRBV4-3
clone_size: NA
j_call: TRBJ2-5
cdr3_aa: CASSQAWTGTKETQYF

v_call: TRBV5-1
clone_size: many
j_call: TRBJ1-1
cdr3_aa: CASSPPEGGRTEAFF

v_call: TRBV24-1
clone_size: many
j_call: TRBJ2-3
cdr3_aa: CATEGDAGTDTQYF

v_call: TRBV3-1
clone_size: few
j_call: TRBJ1-3
cdr3_aa: CASSQWRASGNTIYF

v_call: TRBV24-1
clone_size: NA
j_call: TRBJ1-2
cdr3_aa: CATSDRGGAGRLDGYTF